This T cell receptor beta chain was identified in a study of T cells after yellow fever vaccination. Study observations and caveats: The study re-detected most primary-vaccination clones after the booster (approximately 97% CD4, just over 85% CD8).

TCRdb called the 5' RACE reads again in MiXCR, with one record for every CDR3 protein. The data contain 450,000 to 600,000 distinct CDR3 sequences, about a sixth of them singletons. This clonotype was seen many times. Antigen specificity is unknown. Looked up from germline, CDR1 is DFQATT and CDR2 is SNEGSKA (reference sequence). V lost 3 bases and J lost 0, with 12 bases in between. There are 14 residues in the CDR3. The rearrangement joins TRBV20-1 to TRBJ2-7, with D possibly called TRBD1 or TRBD2 (5 bases each). The receptor was derived from a man aged 18 to 29 who received the YFV17D yellow fever vaccine. The material sequenced was PBMCs, taken roughly 5 days after the first yellow fever vaccination. Here the CDR3 reads CSASSGANSYEQYF. CDR3 DNA: TGCAGTGCTAGCTCCGGGGCTAACTCCTACGAGCAGTACTTC.